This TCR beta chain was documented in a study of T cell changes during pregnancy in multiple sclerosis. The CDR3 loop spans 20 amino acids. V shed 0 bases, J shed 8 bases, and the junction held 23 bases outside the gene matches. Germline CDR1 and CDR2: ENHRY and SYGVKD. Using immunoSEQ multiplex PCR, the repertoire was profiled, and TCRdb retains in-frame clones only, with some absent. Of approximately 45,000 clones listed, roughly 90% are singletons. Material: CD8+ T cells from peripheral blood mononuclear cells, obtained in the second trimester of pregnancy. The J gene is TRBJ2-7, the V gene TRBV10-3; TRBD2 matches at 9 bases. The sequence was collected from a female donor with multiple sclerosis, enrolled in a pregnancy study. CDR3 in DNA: TGTGCCATCAGTGAGTCTAGGATGGTAGCGGGGGTCCAATCTACGGCCAAGCAGTACTTC. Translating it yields CAISESRMVAGVQSTAKQYF.